The T cell receptor beta chain described here comes from a study of breast tumors, draining lymph nodes, adjacent tissues. General observations from the study: Tumor repertoires ranked between lymph nodes and nontumor tissue in diversity, with V and J gene preferences. The lymph node origin of tumor T cells was framed as consistent with a hypothesis, not demonstrated. Compared with basal-like, luminal-like tumors shared significantly more repertoire with nontumor tissue. The data were judged consistent with most tumor T cells coming from lymph node and expanding in tumor.

The lymph nodes were axillary draining lymph nodes from breast cancer patients. TCRdb redid the calling of the multiplex PCR reads with MiXCR, one entry per CDR3 protein. The table records 170,000 or so distinct CDR3 sequences, approximately 33% of them present only once. From germline, CDR1 is SGHTA and CDR2 FQGNSA. The CDR3 has 11 amino acids. The V and J ends lost 7 bases and 3 bases respectively, with 6 bases between them. This clonotype was seen a handful of times. Antigen: not known. Because it lacks the conserved phenylalanine or tryptophan at the end, this CDR3 is likely a read error. The sequenced sample consisted of axillary lymph node tissue. The chain employs TRBV7-2 and TRBJ2-5; D is unclear. This TCR was sampled from a female donor with breast cancer. Some clones in this sample may be carry-over from other donors' samples. CDR3 residues: CASTEEETQYS. CDR3 DNA: TGTGCCAGCACCGAGGAAGAGACCCAGTACTCC.